Presented here are 18 T cell receptor beta chains from one specimen sequenced in a study of CD8 T cells in ankylosing spondylitis. Regarding the study as a whole: Characteristic of ankylosing spondylitis blood, it appeared, was a TCR beta motif comprising several highly homologous variants.

Their antigens remain unidentified. A single record per CDR3 protein comes from TCRdb applying MiXCR to the 5' RACE reads. In the table there are roughly 440,000 distinct CDR3 sequences, 17% of which are singletons. Sequenced: blood, either unsorted or a sorted T cell fraction (not recorded which). Source of these receptors: a male donor with ankylosing spondylitis.

The gene calls are TRBV6-1 and TRBJ1-1, with D possibly being TRBD1 (5 bases). V lost 5 bases and J lost 1, with 26 bases in between. Germline V lookup: CDR1 MNHNS, CDR2 SASEGT. The CDR3 extends over 19 amino acids. The chain's CDR3 is CASSPFWEARARENTEAFF. DNA for the CDR3: TGTGCCAGCAGTCCCTTCTGGGAGGCCAGGGCTCGGGAGAACACTGAAGCTTTCTTT.

In this sample, this clonotype turned up many times. The chain couples TRBV24-1 to TRBJ2-7; the D is unclear. Trimming stripped 3 bases from V and 1 base from J, with 9 bases between. CDR1 is KGHDR and CDR2 is SFDVKD in the germline V gene. The CDR3 contains 14 residues. The CDR3 DNA reads TGTGCCACCAGTGATGGTCTACATTCCTACGAGCAGTACTTC. Protein: CATSDGLHSYEQYF.

The CDR3 loop is CAISSSAWGTSGRAYEQYF. The CDR3 DNA sequence: TGTGCCATCAGCTCCTCCGCGTGGGGGACTAGCGGGAGGGCCTACGAGCAGTACTTC. This sequence joins TRBV10-3 and TRBJ2-7; TRBD2 agrees at 16 bases. J gave up 2 bases and V 6 bases, and 13 bases lay outside the gene matches. The CDR3 has 19 residues. CDR1 and CDR2 from the germline V gene are ENHRY and SYGVKD.

This clonotype was picked up many times. The V and J genes are TRBV29-1 and TRBJ2-5, with D uncertain. Trimming stripped 6 bases from V and 1 base from J, with 9 bases between. The CDR3 runs to 12 residues. The germline V gene has CDR1 SQVTM and CDR2 ANQGSEA. CDR3 nucleotides: TGCAGCGTGGTTGACACCCAAGAGACCCAGTACTTC. This sequence encodes CSVVDTQETQYF. The full variable domain, its missing parts supplied by reference TRBV29-1 and TRBJ2-5, is SAVISQKPSRDICQRGTSLTIQCQVDSQVTMMFWYRQQPGQSLTLIATANQGSEATYESGFVIDKFPISRPNLTFSTLTVSNMSPEDSSIYLCSVVDTQETQYFGPGTRLLVL.

This clonotype was counted only a few times. This chain links TRBV11-2 with TRBJ2-4; D not certain. Germline values: CDR1 SGHAT, CDR2 FQNNGV. CDR3 length: 15 residues. The germline V and J ends were trimmed by 0 bases and 0 bases, with 6 bases remaining between them. This chain's CDR3 is CASSLDPRAKNIQYF. CDR3 bases: TGTGCCAGCAGCTTAGATCCCAGAGCCAAAAACATTCAGTACTTC.

The chain is built from TRBV28 and TRBJ2-7, with 7 nucleotides matching TRBD2. The germline gives CDR1 MDHEN, CDR2 SYDVKM. Trimming took 3 bases from V and 5 from J; bases not matched to a gene: 10. The CDR3 has 15 residues. The DNA of the CDR3 is TGTGCCAGCAGTTTTTCCAGTAGCGGGTGGGACGAGCAGTACTTC. Protein product: CASSFSSSGWDEQYF.

This clonotype was found once. This chain joins TRBV6-5 and TRBJ1-1; D not resolved. This CDR3 region has 16 residues. The V gene lost 7 bases and the J gene lost 0 bases, with 18 bases spanning the gap. CDR1 MNHEY and CDR2 SVGAGI come from the germline V gene. The CDR3 protein is CASKFFRRGVNTEAFF. DNA for the CDR3: TGTGCCAGCAAGTTTTTTCGGAGAGGAGTGAACACTGAAGCTTTCTTT.

The V call is TRBV27, the J call TRBJ1-1; possible D gene TRBD1, 5 bases. The V end lost 2 bases, the J end lost 0 bases, and 13 bases lay between the germline ends. The CDR3 contains 16 residues. From germline, CDR1 is MNHEY and CDR2 SMNVEV (reference sequence). The CDR3 DNA reads TGTGCCAGCAGTTTAGAAGGGGCAGGACTGAACACTGAAGCTTTCTTT. Translated: CASSLEGAGLNTEAFF.

This clonotype was seen more than once but under ten times. This sequence joins TRBV5-1 and TRBJ2-2; D remains ambiguous. The CDR3 length is 14 residues. CDR1 and CDR2 from the germline V gene are SGHRS and YFSETQ. Trimming removed 4 bases at V and 4 bases at J, with 11 bases between. The CDR3 here is CASSPFLSTGELFF. The CDR3 DNA reads as TGCGCCAGCAGCCCCTTCCTCTCCACCGGGGAGCTGTTTTTT.

Here the CDR3 DNA reads TGCAGTGCTAAAGACAACCATCCTTCCTACGAGCAGTACTTC. Its protein is CSAKDNHPSYEQYF. V usage is TRBV20-1 and J usage is TRBJ2-7; D uncertain. Trimming removed 4 bases at V and 1 base at J, with 14 bases between. Germline CDR1 is DFQATT and CDR2 is SNEGSKA (reference sequence). The CDR3 length is 14 residues.

The V call is TRBV5-1, the J call TRBJ1-6, with D maybe TRBD1 (6 bases). The CDR3 is made up of 15 amino acids. Deletions cut 6 bases from V and 5 bases from J, with 15 bases between. Per the germline V gene, CDR1 is SGHRS and CDR2 is YFSETQ. CDR3 in amino acids: CASNPEGGNNSPLHF. The CDR3 region has the DNA TGCGCCAGCAACCCCGAAGGGGGAAATAATTCACCCCTCCACTTT.

This clonotype was observed at least ten times. The chain's CDR3 is CASSYTRTGGSGYTF. The CDR3 bases are TGTGCCAGCAGTTACACCCGGACAGGGGGTTCTGGCTACACCTTC. The rearrangement joins TRBV6-5 to TRBJ1-2, with 10 bases fitting TRBD1. CDR1 MNHEY and CDR2 SVGAGI come from the germline V gene. The J segment lost 7 bases and the V segment lost 2 bases, leaving 7 bases of the junction unmatched. The CDR3 consists of 15 residues.

The sample holds many counts of this clonotype. The chain links TRBV10-3 to TRBJ2-7; 8 bases are a match to TRBD1. With V trimmed by 2 bases and J by 4 bases, 4 bases remained unmatched. Germline-derived CDR1 and CDR2 are ENHRY and SYGVKD. This CDR3 contains 14 residues. CDR3 amino acids: CAISELQGGYEQYF. Here the CDR3 DNA reads TGTGCCATCAGTGAGCTACAGGGGGGATACGAGCAGTACTTC.

The rearrangement uses TRBV7-2 and TRBJ1-1; 7 bases agree with TRBD1. This CDR3 is built from 16 residues. V lost 5 bases to trimming and J lost 8 bases; unmatched junction nucleotides: 17. The germline gives CDR1 SGHTA, CDR2 FQGNSA. CDR3 nucleotide sequence: TGTGCCAGCAGCGGGGGACAGCTCCCTCCTCGGCGGGAAGCTTTCTTT. The encoded protein is CASSGGQLPPRREAFF.

This clonotype occurred many times. V usage is TRBV7-2 and J usage is TRBJ2-7; D is possibly TRBD1 (6 bases). Looked up from germline, CDR1 is SGHTA and CDR2 is FQGNSA. V lost 5 bases to trimming and J lost 1 base, with 18 bases between them. This CDR3 region has 16 residues. CDR3 protein: CASSRRSQGLSYEQYF. The CDR3 region has the DNA TGTGCCAGCAGCCGTAGGTCCCAGGGGCTATCCTACGAGCAGTACTTC.

There are a few counts of this clonotype. Here the CDR3 DNA reads TGTGCCAGCACCGACCGACCTCTGGCGGGAGGTTACGAGCAGTACTTC. It translates to CASTDRPLAGGYEQYF. The J gene is TRBJ2-7, the V gene TRBV6-1; 8 bases map to TRBD2. Germline V lookup: CDR1 MNHNS, CDR2 SASEGT. V trimming: 7 bases; J trimming: 4 bases; junction bases outside the gene matches: 15. The length of the CDR3 is 16 residues.

The V gene is TRBV6-2 or TRBV6-3, the J gene TRBJ2-1, with unresolved D. V shed 0 bases and J shed 8 bases, with 11 bases lying between them. Germline V gene lookup returns CDR1 MNHEY and CDR2 SVGEGT. The CDR3 is 14 amino acids. CDR3 in amino acids: CASSYSRIVYEQFF. The CDR3, as DNA: TGTGCCAGCAGTTACTCGAGGATAGTCTATGAGCAGTTCTTC.

The J gene is TRBJ1-1, the V gene TRBV29-1; 10 bases are shared with TRBD1. Germline CDR1 and CDR2: SQVTM and ANQGSEA. V lost 7 bases and J lost 3; bases outside the gene matches: 5. The CDR3 is made up of 13 amino acids. CDR3 in amino acids: CSARTGGDTEAFF. The DNA for the CDR3 is TGCAGCGCCCGGACAGGGGGGGACACTGAAGCTTTCTTT.